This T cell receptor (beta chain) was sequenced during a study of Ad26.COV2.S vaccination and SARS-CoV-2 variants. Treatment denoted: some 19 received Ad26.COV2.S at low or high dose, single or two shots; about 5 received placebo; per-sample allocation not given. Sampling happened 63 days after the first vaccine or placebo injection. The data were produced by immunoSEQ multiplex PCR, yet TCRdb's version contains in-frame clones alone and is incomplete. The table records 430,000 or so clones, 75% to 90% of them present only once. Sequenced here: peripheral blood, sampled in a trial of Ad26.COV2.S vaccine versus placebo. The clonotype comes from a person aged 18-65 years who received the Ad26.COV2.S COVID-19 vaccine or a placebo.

The CDR3, as DNA: TGTGCCACCAGCAGACAGCGGGCCGGGGGCTATGAGCAGTTCTTC. This encodes CATSRQRAGGYEQFF. The V call is TRBV15, the J call TRBJ2-1; D may be TRBD1 or TRBD2 (6 bases each). V was shortened by 2 bases and J by 8 bases, with 16 bases between the two germline ends. This CDR3 has 15 residues. In germline, CDR1 is LNHNV, CDR2 YYDKDF (reference sequence). The variable domain in full, completed from reference TRBV15 and TRBJ2-1, reads DAMVIQNPRYQVTQFGKPVTLSCSQTLNHNVMYWYQQKSSQAPKLLFHYYDKDFNNEADTPDNFQSRRPNTSFCFLDIRSPGLGDTAMYLCATSRQRAGGYEQFFGPGTRLTVL.